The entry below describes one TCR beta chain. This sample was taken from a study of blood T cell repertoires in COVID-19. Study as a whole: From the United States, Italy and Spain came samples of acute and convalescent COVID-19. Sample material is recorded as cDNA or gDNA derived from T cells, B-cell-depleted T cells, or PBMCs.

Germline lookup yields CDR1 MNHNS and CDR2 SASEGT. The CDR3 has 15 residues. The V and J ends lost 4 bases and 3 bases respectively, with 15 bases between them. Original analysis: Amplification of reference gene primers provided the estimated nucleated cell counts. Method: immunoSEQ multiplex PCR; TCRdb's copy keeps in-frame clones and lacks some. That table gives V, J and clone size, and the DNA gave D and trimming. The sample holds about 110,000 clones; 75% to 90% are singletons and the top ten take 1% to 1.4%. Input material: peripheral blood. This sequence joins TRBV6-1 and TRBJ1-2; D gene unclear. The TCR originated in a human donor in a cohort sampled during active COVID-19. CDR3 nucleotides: TGTGCCAGCAGTGCAGCCCGACGGGGAGACTATGGCTACACCTTC. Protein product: CASSAARRGDYGYTF.